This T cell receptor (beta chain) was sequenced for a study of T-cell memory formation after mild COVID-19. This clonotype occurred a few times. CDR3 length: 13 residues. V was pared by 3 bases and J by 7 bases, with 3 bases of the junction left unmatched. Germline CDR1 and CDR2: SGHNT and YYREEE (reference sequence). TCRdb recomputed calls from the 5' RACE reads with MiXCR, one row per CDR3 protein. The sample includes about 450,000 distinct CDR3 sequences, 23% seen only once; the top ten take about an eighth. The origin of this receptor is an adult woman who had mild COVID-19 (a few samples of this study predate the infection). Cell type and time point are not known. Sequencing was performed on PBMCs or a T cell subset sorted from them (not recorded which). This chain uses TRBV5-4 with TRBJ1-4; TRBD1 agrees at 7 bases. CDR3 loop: CASSYTGVEKLFF. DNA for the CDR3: TGTGCCAGCAGCTATACAGGGGTTGAAAAACTGTTTTTT.